A selection of T cell receptor beta chains follows, all from one sample in a study of T cell responses to AZD1222 COVID-19 vaccine. Method: immunoSEQ multiplex PCR; TCRdb's copy keeps in-frame clones and lacks some. The sample includes about 130,000 clones, 75% to 90% of them seen just once. The sample consisted of peripheral blood, taken on day 0 of AZD1222 vaccination. Receptors were obtained from an adult in good health. CDR3s include the opening cysteine and the closing phenylalanine or tryptophan. The order of the fields is V gene, J gene, D gene, clone size, CDR3 protein, CDR3 DNA. The D gene is left open where the match is weak. Clone size is stated in some rows and not others, as once, few, many or a class when expanded.

v_gene: TRBV10-1; j_gene: TRBJ1-1; d_gene: TRBD1; abundance: NA; CDR3aa: CASSESGQETEAFF; CDR3nt: TGCGCCAGCAGTGAGTCGGGACAGGAAACTGAAGCTTTCTTT
v_gene: TRBV6-5; j_gene: TRBJ1-1; d_gene: NA; abundance: NA; CDR3aa: CASSLSGGGTEAFF; CDR3nt: TGTGCCAGCAGCCTTTCCGGGGGAGGCACTGAAGCTTTCTTT
v_gene: TRBV6-5; j_gene: TRBJ1-3; d_gene: NA; abundance: NA; CDR3aa: CASRDSSGNTIYF; CDR3nt: TGTGCCAGCAGGGACAGCTCTGGAAACACCATATATTTT
v_gene: TRBV28; j_gene: TRBJ2-7; d_gene: TRBD1; abundance: NA; CDR3aa: CASSPRDRPTYEQYF; CDR3nt: TGTGCCAGCAGCCCTCGGGACAGGCCTACCTACGAGCAGTACTTC
v_gene: TRBV10-2; j_gene: TRBJ1-2; d_gene: NA; abundance: NA; CDR3aa: CASSDNWTRSYGYTF; CDR3nt: TGCGCCAGCAGTGACAACTGGACCCGCAGCTATGGCTACACCTTC
v_gene: TRBV30; j_gene: TRBJ2-5; d_gene: NA; abundance: NA; CDR3aa: CAWSTRGGGAYQETQYF; CDR3nt: TGTGCCTGGAGTACCCGAGGGGGCGGGGCATACCAAGAGACCCAGTACTTC
v_gene: TRBV16; j_gene: TRBJ2-7; d_gene: TRBD1; abundance: NA; CDR3aa: CASSEGASDPYEQYF; CDR3nt: TGTGCCAGCAGCGAGGGGGCTTCGGACCCCTACGAGCAGTACTTC
v_gene: TRBV21-1; j_gene: TRBJ1-6; d_gene: NA; abundance: NA; CDR3aa: CASSKASDREVGGNSPLHF; CDR3nt: TGTGCCAGCAGCAAAGCCTCCGACAGGGAGGTTGGGGGTAATTCACCCCTCCACTTT
v_gene: TRBV2; j_gene: TRBJ1-6; d_gene: NA; abundance: few; CDR3aa: CASSVMEILSPLHF; CDR3nt: TGTGCCAGCAGTGTGATGGAGATACTTTCACCCCTCCACTTT
v_gene: TRBV14; j_gene: TRBJ1-2; d_gene: NA; abundance: NA; CDR3aa: CASSQAQGGGYTF; CDR3nt: TGTGCCAGCAGCCAAGCGCAGGGAGGCGGCTACACCTTC
v_gene: TRBV6-1; j_gene: TRBJ1-5; d_gene: TRBD1; abundance: NA; CDR3aa: CASSEQGTGNQPQHF; CDR3nt: TGTGCCAGCAGTGAACAAGGGACAGGGAATCAGCCCCAGCATTTT
v_gene: TRBV28; j_gene: TRBJ1-1; d_gene: TRBD1; abundance: NA; CDR3aa: CASSSWTGTVTEAFF; CDR3nt: TGTGCCAGCAGTTCCTGGACAGGGACGGTCACTGAAGCTTTCTTT
v_gene: TRBV28; j_gene: TRBJ2-6; d_gene: TRBD1; abundance: few; CDR3aa: CASSPRTGGSSGANVLTF; CDR3nt: TGTGCCAGCAGTCCCCGGACAGGGGGAAGCTCTGGGGCCAACGTCCTGACTTTC
v_gene: TRBV28; j_gene: TRBJ2-7; d_gene: TRBD1; abundance: NA; CDR3aa: CASRTGQGIYEQYF; CDR3nt: TGTGCCAGCAGGACGGGACAGGGTATTTACGAGCAGTACTTC